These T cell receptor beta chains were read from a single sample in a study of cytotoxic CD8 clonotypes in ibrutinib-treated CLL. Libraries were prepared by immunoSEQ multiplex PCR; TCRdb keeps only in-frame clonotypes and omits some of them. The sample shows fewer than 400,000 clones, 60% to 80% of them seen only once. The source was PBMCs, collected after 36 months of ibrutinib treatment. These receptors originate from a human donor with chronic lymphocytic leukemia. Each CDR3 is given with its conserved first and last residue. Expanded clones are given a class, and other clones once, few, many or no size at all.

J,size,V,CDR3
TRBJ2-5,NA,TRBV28,CASSIRDKIEETQYF
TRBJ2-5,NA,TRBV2,CASSEGQEQETQYF
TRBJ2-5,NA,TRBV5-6,CASSFYDRTLQETQYF
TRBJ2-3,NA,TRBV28,CASSLSPTTDTQYF
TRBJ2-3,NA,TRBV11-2,CASSFQWLTDTQYF
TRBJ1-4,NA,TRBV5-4,CASRDRGGEKLFF
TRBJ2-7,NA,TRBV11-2,CASRRDRGSYEQYF
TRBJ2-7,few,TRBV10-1,CASSKTAGAYEQYF
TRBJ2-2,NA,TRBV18,CASSLTGINTGELFF
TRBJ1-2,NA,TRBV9,CASSATSTSLYGYTF
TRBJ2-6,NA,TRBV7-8,CASSPRGGRASGANVLTF
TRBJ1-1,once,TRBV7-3,CASSALGGGNTEAFF
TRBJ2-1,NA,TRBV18,CASSPLGTGGYNEQFF
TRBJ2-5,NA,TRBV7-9,CATRVGETQYF
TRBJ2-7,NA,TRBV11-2,CASSTRLAGGIYEQYF
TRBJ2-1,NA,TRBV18,CASSPSSWDEQFF
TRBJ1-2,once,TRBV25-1,CASSVRAAIYGYTF
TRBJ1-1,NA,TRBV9,CASSVTGGTGNTEAFF
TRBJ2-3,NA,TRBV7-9,CASSRLAGSTDTQYF
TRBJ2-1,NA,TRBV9,CASSPGGTGNEQFF
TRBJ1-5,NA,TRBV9,CASSVGGGGGEPQHF
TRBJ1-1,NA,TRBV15,CATSRYRGGNTKAFF